The next 5 T cell receptor beta chains were all read from a single sample in a study of T-cell reconstitution after alpha-beta-depleted transplantation in children (dated by TCRdb to 2015 to 2016). Libraries came from PCR. Sequenced using an Illumina HiSeq 2500. TCR libraries were prepared with molecular barcoding, using unique molecular identifiers to normalize TCRbeta repertoire quantification. Starting from the raw public reads, TCRdb applied fastp trimming at Q25, assembled clones with MiXCR and retained in-frame beta chains. CDR3 protein duplicates are merged, each entry listing the most common genes and DNA. The sample contains hundreds of thousands of distinct CDR3 sequences, around a third of them found a single time. 2% to 3% of the sample is taken by the ten largest. Sequenced material: PBMCs from the stem cell graft donor, taken from the stem cell graft. The receptor set was obtained from a human donor who donated a stem cell graft to a child with aplastic anemia.

In this sample, this clonotype turned up a few times. The chain couples TRBV30 to TRBJ1-5; the D is unclear. This CDR3 is 16 amino acids long. V was shortened by 1 base and J by 9 bases, with 22 bases between the two germline ends. CDR1 GTSNPN and CDR2 SVGIG come from the germline V gene (reference sequence). Here the CDR3 reads CAWSAEWARGVVPQHF. The CDR3 DNA is TGTGCCTGGAGTGCCGAATGGGCCCGTGGGGTTGTGCCCCAGCATTTT.

This clonotype appeared a few times. The chain uses TRBV7-9 and TRBJ2-7, with D possibly TRBD2 on 6 matching bases. The germline gives CDR1 SEHNR, CDR2 FQNEAQ (reference sequence). The germline V and J ends were trimmed by 5 bases and 9 bases, with 23 bases remaining between them. CDR3 length equals 15 residues. CDR3 in amino acids: CASSRWGTSEDRQYV. The CDR3 coding sequence is TGTGCCAGCAGCCGATGGGGGACTTCCGAAGATAGGCAGTACGTC.

The chain recombines TRBV5-1 with TRBJ2-7, with 9 positions matching TRBD2. CDR3 length: 17 residues. The V gene's germline CDR1 is SGHRS and CDR2 YFSETQ. V trimming: 0 bases; J trimming: 2 bases; junction bases outside the gene matches: 9. The CDR3 is CASSLEGLAGTPYEQYF. The CDR3 region has the DNA TGCGCCAGCAGCTTGGAAGGGCTAGCGGGAACCCCCTACGAGCAGTACTTC.

The chain is built from TRBV9 and TRBJ2-4; D gene uncertain. With 0 bases removed from V and 6 bases from J, the gap between germline ends came to 16 bases. The CDR3 loop spans 16 amino acids. CDR1 is SGDLS and CDR2 is YYNGEE in the germline V gene. The CDR3 DNA reads as TGTGCCAGCAGCGTAGAAGCCGAGACTTGGGGAAACATTCAGTACTTC. Its protein is CASSVEAETWGNIQYF.

This clonotype was found a few times. The rearrangement links TRBV5-1 to TRBJ2-3; no clear D gene. The V end lost 0 bases, the J end lost 6 bases, and 14 bases lay between the germline ends. Germline-derived CDR1 and CDR2 are SGHRS and YFSETQ. The CDR3 covers 15 residues. DNA of the CDR3: TGCGCCAGCAGCTTGGCCTGGGCTAGTGGTGATACGCAGTATTTT. This sequence encodes CASSLAWASGDTQYF. The variable domain in full, with the rest retrieved from reference TRBV5-1 and TRBJ2-3, is KAGVTQTPRYLIKTRGQQVTLSCSPISGHRSVSWYQQTPGQGLQFLFEYFSETQRNKGNFPGRFSGRQFSNSRSEMNVSTLELGDSALYLCASSLAWASGDTQYFGPGTRLTVL.